Each of the 19 T cell receptor beta chains below was sequenced from the same sample in a study of long-term antiretroviral therapy in people with HIV. Version v3.0 of the immunoSEQ assay was performed at survey level. Here immunoSEQ multiplex PCR was the method, and the copy in TCRdb shows in-frame clones only, minus some. The profile shows tens of thousands of clones, 70% to 85% of them singletons. The sequencing used unsorted PBMCs, collected 0.7 years before starting antiretroviral therapy. The receptors shown here come from a man aged 30 to 39 with HIV.

This chain connects TRBV29-1 to TRBJ1-1, with 7 bases matching TRBD1. CDR1 SQVTM and CDR2 ANQGSEA come from the germline V gene. The V gene end was trimmed by 4 bases and the J gene end by 3 bases; junction bases not matched to a gene: 5. The CDR3 has 13 amino acids. CDR3 DNA sequence: TGCAGCGTTGCAGCAGGGGGGGACACTGAAGCTTTCTTT. Amino acid sequence: CSVAAGGDTEAFF.

The chain recombines TRBV27 with TRBJ2-1; D might be TRBD2 (6 bases). The germline CDR1 and CDR2 sequences are MNHEY and SMNVEV (reference sequence). Trimming took 3 bases from V and 5 from J, leaving 11 bases between them. CDR3 length: 14 amino acids. CDR3 in DNA: TGTGCCAGCAGTTTCTCGGGAGTTCACAATGAGCAGTTCTTC. Its protein is CASSFSGVHNEQFF.

The rearrangement links TRBV7-9 to TRBJ2-4; D perhaps matches TRBD2 (5 bases). The ends were cut back, 5 bases at V and 0 bases at J, with 11 bases in the middle. CDR1 and CDR2 (germline): SEHNR, FQNEAQ (reference sequence). The length of the CDR3 is 15 residues. The DNA for the CDR3 is TGTGCCAGCAGCCGACCAGGACTAGCCAAAAACATTCAGTACTTC. Its translation is CASSRPGLAKNIQYF. Full variable domain (rest looked up from reference TRBV7-9 and TRBJ2-4): DTGVSQNPRHKITKRGQNVTFRCDPISEHNRLYWYRQTLGQGPEFLTYFQNEAQLEKSRLLSDRFSAERPKGSFSTLEIQRTEQGDSAMYLCASSRPGLAKNIQYFGAGTRLSVL.

A few counts support this clone. The V gene is TRBV6-1, the J gene TRBJ1-2; D unresolved. CDR1 is MNHNS and CDR2 is SASEGT in the germline V gene. V was pared by 1 base and J by 5 bases, with 20 bases between. The CDR3 sequence is 17 residues long. This chain's CDR3 is CASSEGLAVQGHYGYTF. CDR3 nucleotides: TGTGCCAGCAGTGAAGGGCTTGCAGTTCAAGGCCATTATGGCTACACCTTC.

The chain recombines TRBV25-1 with TRBJ2-2; no clear D. Germline CDR1 and CDR2: MGHDK and SYGVNS. Trimming shortened V by 4 bases and J by 0 bases, and 9 bases separated the two germline ends. CDR3 length equals 15 residues. The CDR3 nucleotides are TGTGCCAGCAGTGGCCACGAGGCGAACACCGGGGAGCTGTTTTTT. As protein: CASSGHEANTGELFF.

There are a few counts of this clone. The chain employs TRBV5-6 and TRBJ1-2; the D gene is possibly TRBD1 (6 bases). Trimming shortened V by 6 bases and J by 7 bases, and 16 bases separated the two germline ends. The CDR3 is made up of 13 amino acids. Germline loops: CDR1 SGHDT, CDR2 YYEEEE. CDR3 sequence (DNA): TGTGCCAGCACTCTCCAGGGACACTCTGGCTACACCTTC. Its protein is CASTLQGHSGYTF.

V and J are TRBV5-4 and TRBJ2-3; 7 bases agree with TRBD1. Unmatched junction bases numbered 4, after V lost 5 bases and J lost 4 bases. The germline V gene encodes CDR1 SGHNT and CDR2 YYREEE (reference sequence). The CDR3 loop spans 13 amino acids. This CDR3 is CASRSTGSDTQYF. CDR3 coding DNA: TGTGCCAGCAGGTCGACAGGGTCAGATACGCAGTATTTT.

CDR3 loop: CASSSPPTGPQETQYF. CDR3 bases: TGTGCCAGCAGCTCCCCCCCGACGGGACCGCAAGAGACCCAGTACTTC. This chain joins TRBV5-4 and TRBJ2-5; either TRBD1 or TRBD2 may fit D (5 bases each). Trimming removed 3 bases from V and 2 bases from J, with 17 bases in between. This CDR3 has 16 residues. Germline V gene sequence: CDR1 SGHNT, CDR2 YYREEE (reference sequence).

This clone was counted a single time. This rearrangement joins TRBV19 to TRBJ1-1; tentative D call: TRBD1 (5 bases). V was shortened by 1 base and J by 1 base, with 7 bases between the two germline ends. This CDR3 is built from 14 residues. Germline V gene lookup returns CDR1 LNHDA and CDR2 SQIVND (reference sequence). The CDR3 loop is CASSIGQKNTEAFF. The CDR3 coding sequence is TGTGCCAGTAGTATAGGACAGAAGAACACTGAAGCTTTCTTT.

This chain uses TRBV7-9 with TRBJ1-1, with D possibly TRBD1 on 6 matching bases. This CDR3 region has 15 residues. The V gene's germline CDR1 is SEHNR and CDR2 FQNEAQ (reference sequence). The V and J ends lost 5 bases and 0 bases respectively, with 13 bases between them. DNA for the CDR3: TGTGCCAGCAGCACCCGGGACACATTGAACACTGAAGCTTTCTTT. Its protein product is CASSTRDTLNTEAFF.

J is TRBJ2-7 and V is TRBV6-1, with 9 bases fitting TRBD2. This CDR3 region has 18 residues. Looked up from germline, CDR1 is MNHNS and CDR2 is SASEGT. V lost 4 bases to trimming and J lost 0 bases; unmatched junction nucleotides: 13. Written as DNA, the CDR3 is TGTGCCAGCAGTGTTCCGTCCGGTCTAGCGGGATTCTCCTACGAGCAGTACTTC. Translating gives CASSVPSGLAGFSYEQYF.

The chain carries TRBV9 and TRBJ2-1, with 11 positions matching TRBD2. Germline V gene sequence: CDR1 SGDLS, CDR2 YYNGEE. This CDR3 has 15 amino acids. The V and J ends lost 4 bases and 3 bases, in that order; junction bases with no gene match: 3. This CDR3 reads CASSIAGGFYNEQFF. The CDR3 DNA reads as TGTGCCAGCAGCATAGCGGGGGGGTTCTACAATGAGCAGTTCTTC.

The chain links TRBV7-9 to TRBJ1-4; perhaps TRBD1 as D (6 bases). Trimming removed 4 bases at V and 5 bases at J, with 11 bases between. This CDR3 comprises 14 residues. Germline CDR1 is SEHNR and CDR2 is FQNEAQ (reference sequence). Written as DNA, the CDR3 is TGTGCCAGCAGCTCAGGGGCCAAGAATGAAAAACTGTTTTTT. Amino acid sequence: CASSSGAKNEKLFF.

The chain carries TRBV30 and TRBJ1-2, with TRBD1 matching 7 bases. The CDR3 loop spans 14 amino acids. CDR1 GTSNPN and CDR2 SVGIG come from the germline V gene (reference sequence). Losses at the gene ends were 5 bases for V and 0 bases for J; bases not matched to a gene: 6. This CDR3 is CAWYSGQTNYGYTF. In DNA form, the CDR3 reads TGTGCCTGGTATTCGGGACAGACTAACTATGGCTACACCTTC.

This rearrangement joins TRBV9 to TRBJ1-6; D gene uncertain. Germline CDR1 SGDLS, CDR2 YYNGEE. Deletions cut 0 bases from V and 10 bases from J, with 8 bases between. The CDR3 extends over 13 amino acids. CDR3 region: CASSVGNGSPLHF. The DNA for the CDR3 is TGTGCCAGCAGCGTAGGAAACGGATCACCCCTCCACTTT.

The chain couples TRBV5-4 to TRBJ1-2; D possibly corresponds to TRBD1 (5 bases). The germline CDR1 and CDR2 sequences are SGHNT and YYREEE (reference sequence). This CDR3 comprises 17 residues. Trimming took off 4 bases at V and 2 bases at J, with 21 bases between the two ends. The CDR3 loop is CASSDPRGAGGNYGYTF. The DNA for the CDR3 is TGTGCCAGCAGCGACCCCCGTGGGGCTGGGGGAAACTATGGCTACACCTTC.

V usage is TRBV5-4 and J usage is TRBJ2-5; no firm D call. Trimming shortened V by 4 bases and J by 5 bases, and 15 bases separated the two germline ends. This CDR3 comprises 14 residues. Germline V gene lookup returns CDR1 SGHNT and CDR2 YYREEE (reference sequence). CDR3 bases: TGTGCCAGCAGCCCCGGATCTAGAGTGGAGACCCAGTACTTC. Its translation is CASSPGSRVETQYF.

This chain uses TRBV5-4 with TRBJ2-5; 7 nucleotides line up with TRBD2. With V trimmed by 4 bases and J by 6 bases, 6 bases remained unmatched. The CDR3 consists of 13 residues. The germline V gene has CDR1 SGHNT and CDR2 YYREEE (reference sequence). Here the CDR3 reads CASSTSDLKTQYF. DNA for the CDR3: TGTGCCAGCAGCACTAGCGACCTAAAGACCCAGTACTTC.

This clone is categorized as medium-sized. The CDR3 loop reads CASRGGEKGYSTGELFF. In nucleotides, the CDR3 is TGTGCCAGCAGAGGAGGGGAGAAGGGATACTCCACCGGGGAGCTGTTTTTT. The chain couples TRBV11-1 to TRBJ2-2; tentatively, D is TRBD2 (6 bases). V was cut by 6 bases and J by 4 bases, with 21 bases left in between. The CDR3 loop spans 17 amino acids. Looked up from germline, CDR1 is SGHAT and CDR2 is FQDESV (reference sequence).